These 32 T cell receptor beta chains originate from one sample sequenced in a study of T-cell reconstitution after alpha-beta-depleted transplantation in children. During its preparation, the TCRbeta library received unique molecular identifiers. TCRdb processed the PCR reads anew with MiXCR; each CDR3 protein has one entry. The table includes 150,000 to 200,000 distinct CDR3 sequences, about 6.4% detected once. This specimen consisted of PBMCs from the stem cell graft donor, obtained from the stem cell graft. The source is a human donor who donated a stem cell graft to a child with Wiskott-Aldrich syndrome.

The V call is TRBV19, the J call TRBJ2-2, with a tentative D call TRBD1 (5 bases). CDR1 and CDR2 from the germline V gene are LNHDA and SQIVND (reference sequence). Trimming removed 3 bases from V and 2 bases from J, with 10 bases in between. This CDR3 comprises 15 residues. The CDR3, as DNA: TGTGCCAGTAGTATTCTGACAGTCAACACCGGGGAGCTGTTTTTT. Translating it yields CASSILTVNTGELFF.

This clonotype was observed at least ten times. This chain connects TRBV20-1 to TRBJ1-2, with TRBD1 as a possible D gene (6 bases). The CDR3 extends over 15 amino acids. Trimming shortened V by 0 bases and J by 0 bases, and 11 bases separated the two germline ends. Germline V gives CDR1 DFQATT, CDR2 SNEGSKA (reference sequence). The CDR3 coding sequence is TGCAGTGCTAGAGAAGGGACAAAACCTAACTATGGCTACACCTTC. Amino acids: CSAREGTKPNYGYTF.

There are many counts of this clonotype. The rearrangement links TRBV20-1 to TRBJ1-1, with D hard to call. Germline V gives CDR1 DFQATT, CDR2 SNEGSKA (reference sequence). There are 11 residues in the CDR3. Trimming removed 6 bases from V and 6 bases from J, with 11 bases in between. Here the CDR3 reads CSARREAEAFF. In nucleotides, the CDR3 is TGCAGTGCCCGGCGAGAGGCTGAAGCTTTCTTT.

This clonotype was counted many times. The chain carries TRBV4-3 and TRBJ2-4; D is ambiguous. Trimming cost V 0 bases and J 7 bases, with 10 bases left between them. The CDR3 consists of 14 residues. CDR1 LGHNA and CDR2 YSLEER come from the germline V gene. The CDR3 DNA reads TGCGCCAGCAGCCAAGAATTGGGGTTCAACATTCAGTACTTC. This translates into CASSQELGFNIQYF.

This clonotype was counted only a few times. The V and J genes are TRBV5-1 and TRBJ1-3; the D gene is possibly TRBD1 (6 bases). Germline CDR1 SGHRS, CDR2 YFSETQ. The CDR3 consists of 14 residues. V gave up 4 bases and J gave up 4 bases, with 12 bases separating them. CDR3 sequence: CASSPGAQGNTIYF. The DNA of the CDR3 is TGCGCCAGCAGCCCGGGGGCGCAAGGAAACACCATATATTTT.

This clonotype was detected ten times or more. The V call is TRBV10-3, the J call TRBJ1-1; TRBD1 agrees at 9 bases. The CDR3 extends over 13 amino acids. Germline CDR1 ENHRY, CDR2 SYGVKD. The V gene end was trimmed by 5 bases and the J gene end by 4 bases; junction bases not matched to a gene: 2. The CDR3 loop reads CAISTDRGTEAFF. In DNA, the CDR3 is TGTGCCATCAGTACGGACAGGGGCACTGAAGCTTTCTTT.

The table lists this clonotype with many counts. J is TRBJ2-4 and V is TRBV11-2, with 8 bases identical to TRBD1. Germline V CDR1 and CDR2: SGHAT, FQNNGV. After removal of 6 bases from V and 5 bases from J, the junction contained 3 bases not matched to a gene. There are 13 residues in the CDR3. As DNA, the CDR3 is TGTGCCAGCAGACGGACAGGGCAAAACATTCAGTACTTC. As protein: CASRRTGQNIQYF.

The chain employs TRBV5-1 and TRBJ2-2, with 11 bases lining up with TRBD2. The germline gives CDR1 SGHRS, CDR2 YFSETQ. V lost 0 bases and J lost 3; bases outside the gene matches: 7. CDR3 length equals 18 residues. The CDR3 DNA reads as TGCGCCAGCAGCTTGGCCCCTAGCGGGGGGCCCTACACCGGGGAGCTGTTTTTT. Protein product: CASSLAPSGGPYTGELFF.

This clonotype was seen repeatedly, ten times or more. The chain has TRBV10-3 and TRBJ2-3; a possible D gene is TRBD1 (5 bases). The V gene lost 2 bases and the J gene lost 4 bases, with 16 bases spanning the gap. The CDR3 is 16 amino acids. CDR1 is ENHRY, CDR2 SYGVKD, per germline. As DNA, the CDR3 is TGTGCCATCAGTGAGCCCCGACAGTGGCCCGCAGATACGCAGTATTTT. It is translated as CAISEPRQWPADTQYF.

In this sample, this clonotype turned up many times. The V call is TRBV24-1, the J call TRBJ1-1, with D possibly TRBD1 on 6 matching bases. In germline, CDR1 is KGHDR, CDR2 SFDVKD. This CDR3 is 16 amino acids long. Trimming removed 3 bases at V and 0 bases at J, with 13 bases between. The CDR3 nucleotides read TGTGCCACCAGTGATCTCTCGGACAGAATGAACACTGAAGCTTTCTTT. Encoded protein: CATSDLSDRMNTEAFF.

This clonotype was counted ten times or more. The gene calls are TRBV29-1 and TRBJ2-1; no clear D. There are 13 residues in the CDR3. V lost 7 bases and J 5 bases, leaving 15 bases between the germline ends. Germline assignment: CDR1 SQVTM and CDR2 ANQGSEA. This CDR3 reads CSGRSLANNEQFF. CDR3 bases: TGCAGCGGCAGAAGCCTTGCAAACAATGAGCAGTTCTTC.

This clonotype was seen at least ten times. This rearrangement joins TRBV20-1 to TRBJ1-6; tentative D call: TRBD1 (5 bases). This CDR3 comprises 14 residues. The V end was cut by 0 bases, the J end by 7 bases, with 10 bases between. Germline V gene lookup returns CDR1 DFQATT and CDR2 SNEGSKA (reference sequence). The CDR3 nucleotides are TGCAGTGCTAGAGAAATGGGGGACAATTCACCCCTCCACTTT. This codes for CSAREMGDNSPLHF.

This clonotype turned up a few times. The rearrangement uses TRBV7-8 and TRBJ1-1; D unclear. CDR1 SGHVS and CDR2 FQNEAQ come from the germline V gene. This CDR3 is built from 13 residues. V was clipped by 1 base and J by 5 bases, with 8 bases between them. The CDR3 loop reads CASSLEFGTEAFF. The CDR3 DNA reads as TGTGCCAGCAGCTTAGAGTTCGGGACTGAAGCTTTCTTT.

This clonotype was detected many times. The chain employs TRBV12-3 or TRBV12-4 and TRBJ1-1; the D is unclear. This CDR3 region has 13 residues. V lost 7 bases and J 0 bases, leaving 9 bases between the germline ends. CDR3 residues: CASNGIMNTEAFF. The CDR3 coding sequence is TGTGCCAGCAACGGGATTATGAACACTGAAGCTTTCTTT.

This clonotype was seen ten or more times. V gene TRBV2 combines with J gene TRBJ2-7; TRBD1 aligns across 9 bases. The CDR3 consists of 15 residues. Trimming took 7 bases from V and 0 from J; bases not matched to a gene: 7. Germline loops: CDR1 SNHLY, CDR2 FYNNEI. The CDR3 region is CASTRTGAISYEQYF. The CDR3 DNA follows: TGTGCCAGCACCAGGACAGGGGCGATCTCCTACGAGCAGTACTTC. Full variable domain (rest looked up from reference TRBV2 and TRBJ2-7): EPEVTQTPSHQVTQMGQEVILRCVPISNHLYFYWYRQILGQKVEFLVSFYNNEISEKSEIFDDQFSVERPDGSNFTLKIRSTKLEDSAMYFCASTRTGAISYEQYFGPGTRLTVT.

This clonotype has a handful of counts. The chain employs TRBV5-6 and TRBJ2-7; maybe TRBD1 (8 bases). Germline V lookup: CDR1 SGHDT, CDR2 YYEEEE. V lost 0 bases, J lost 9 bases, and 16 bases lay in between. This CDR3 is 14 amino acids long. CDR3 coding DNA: TGTGCCAGCAGCTTGGGGATGACAGGGGAGGGGCAGTACTTC. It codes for CASSLGMTGEGQYF.

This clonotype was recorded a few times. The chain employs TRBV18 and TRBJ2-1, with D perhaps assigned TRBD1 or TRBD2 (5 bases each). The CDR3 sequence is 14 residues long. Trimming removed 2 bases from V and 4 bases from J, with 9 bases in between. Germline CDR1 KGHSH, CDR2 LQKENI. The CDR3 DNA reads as TGTGCCAGCTCACCAGGGGACCCTTACAATGAGCAGTTCTTC. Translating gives CASSPGDPYNEQFF.

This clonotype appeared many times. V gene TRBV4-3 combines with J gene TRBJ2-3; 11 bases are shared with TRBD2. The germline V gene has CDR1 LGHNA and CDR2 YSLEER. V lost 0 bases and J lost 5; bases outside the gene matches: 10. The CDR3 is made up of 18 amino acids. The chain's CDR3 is CASSQDQHSGRARDTQYF. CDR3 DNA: TGCGCCAGCAGCCAAGATCAGCATAGCGGGAGGGCCAGAGATACGCAGTATTTT.

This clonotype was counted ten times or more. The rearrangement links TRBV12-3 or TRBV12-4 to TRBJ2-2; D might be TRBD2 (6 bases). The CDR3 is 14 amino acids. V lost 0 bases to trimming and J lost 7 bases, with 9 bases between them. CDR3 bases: TGTGCCAGCAGTTTAGCGGAGGGGATCGGGGAGCTGTTTTTT. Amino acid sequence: CASSLAEGIGELFF.

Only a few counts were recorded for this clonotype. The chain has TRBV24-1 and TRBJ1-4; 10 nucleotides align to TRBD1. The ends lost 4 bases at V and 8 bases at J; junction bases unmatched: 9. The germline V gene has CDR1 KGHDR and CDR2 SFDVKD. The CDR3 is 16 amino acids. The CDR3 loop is CATSDPSGTGEEKLFF. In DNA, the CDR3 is TGTGCCACCAGTGACCCATCCGGGACAGGGGAAGAAAAACTGTTTTTT.

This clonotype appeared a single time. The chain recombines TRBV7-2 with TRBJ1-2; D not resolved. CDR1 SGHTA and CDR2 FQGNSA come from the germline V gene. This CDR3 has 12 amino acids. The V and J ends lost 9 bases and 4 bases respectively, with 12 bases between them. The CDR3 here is CASLEVSYGYTF. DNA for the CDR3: TGTGCCAGTTTAGAGGTTAGCTATGGCTACACCTTC.

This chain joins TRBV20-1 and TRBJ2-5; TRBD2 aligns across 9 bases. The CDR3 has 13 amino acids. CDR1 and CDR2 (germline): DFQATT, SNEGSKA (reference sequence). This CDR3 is CTGGGGPQETQYF. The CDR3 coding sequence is TGCACCGGCGGGGGGGGCCCCCAAGAGACCCAGTACTTC.

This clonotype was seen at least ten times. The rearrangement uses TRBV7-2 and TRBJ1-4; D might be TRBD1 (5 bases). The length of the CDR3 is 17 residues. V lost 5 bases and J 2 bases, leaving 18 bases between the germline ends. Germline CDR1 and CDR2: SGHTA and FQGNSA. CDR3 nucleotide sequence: TGTGCCAGCAGCCTTAGGGCAGGGTCGCTCACTAATGAAAAACTGTTTTTT. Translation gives CASSLRAGSLTNEKLFF.

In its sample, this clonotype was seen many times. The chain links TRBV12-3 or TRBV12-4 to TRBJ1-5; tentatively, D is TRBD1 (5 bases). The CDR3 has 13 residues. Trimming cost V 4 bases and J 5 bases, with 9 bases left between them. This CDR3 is CASSWTTDQPQHF. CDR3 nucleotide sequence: TGTGCCAGCAGTTGGACAACAGATCAGCCCCAGCATTTT.

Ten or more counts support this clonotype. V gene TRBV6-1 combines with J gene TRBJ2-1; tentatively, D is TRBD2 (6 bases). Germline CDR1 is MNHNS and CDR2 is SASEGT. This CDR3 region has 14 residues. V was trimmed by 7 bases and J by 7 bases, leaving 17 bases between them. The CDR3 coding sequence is TGTGCCAGCAATCCCCGGGCCGGAGGGAATGAGCAGTTCTTC. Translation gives CASNPRAGGNEQFF.

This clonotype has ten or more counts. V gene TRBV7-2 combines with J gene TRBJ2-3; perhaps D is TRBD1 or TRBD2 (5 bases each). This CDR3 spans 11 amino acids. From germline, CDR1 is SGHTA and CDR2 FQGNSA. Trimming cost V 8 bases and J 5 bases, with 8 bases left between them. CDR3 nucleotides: TGTGCCAGCGCTGGGGGAGATACGCAGTATTTT. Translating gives CASAGGDTQYF.

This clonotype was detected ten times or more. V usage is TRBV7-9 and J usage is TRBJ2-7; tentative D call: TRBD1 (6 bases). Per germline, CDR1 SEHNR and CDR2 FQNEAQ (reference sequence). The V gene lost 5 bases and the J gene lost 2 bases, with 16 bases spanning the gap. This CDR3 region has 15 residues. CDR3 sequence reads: CASSPIPGVAYEQYF. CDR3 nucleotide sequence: TGTGCCAGCAGCCCGATCCCAGGGGTCGCCTACGAGCAGTACTTC.

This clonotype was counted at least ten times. The CDR3 loop is CASSPIGTFSTDTQYF. CDR3 DNA: TGTGCCAGCAGCCCTATCGGGACATTTAGCACAGATACGCAGTATTTT. V is TRBV7-2 and J is TRBJ2-3; weak D call: TRBD1 (6 bases). The CDR3 has 16 amino acids. V was pared by 5 bases and J by 0 bases, with 15 bases between. Germline CDR1 and CDR2: SGHTA and FQGNSA.

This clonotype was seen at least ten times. CDR3 in amino acids: CAWRDTGELFF. CDR3 coding DNA: TGTGCCTGGAGAGACACCGGGGAGCTGTTTTTT. This chain links TRBV30 with TRBJ2-2, with D hard to call. The CDR3 runs 11 residues. V lost 3 bases and J lost 3, with 2 bases in between. Germline V gives CDR1 GTSNPN, CDR2 SVGIG (reference sequence).

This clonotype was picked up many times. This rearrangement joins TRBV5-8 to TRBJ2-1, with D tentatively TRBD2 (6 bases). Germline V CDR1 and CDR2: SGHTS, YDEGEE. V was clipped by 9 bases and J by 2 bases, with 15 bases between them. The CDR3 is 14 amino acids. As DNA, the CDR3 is TGTGCCACCCAGAAGGAGGGGCCCTACAATGAGCAGTTCTTC. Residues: CATQKEGPYNEQFF.

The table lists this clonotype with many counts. CDR3 sequence: CASLTAGSAQFF. As DNA, the CDR3 is TGTGCCAGCCTGACGGCGGGATCGGCGCAGTTCTTC. V gene TRBV7-8 combines with J gene TRBJ2-1; D possibly corresponds to TRBD2 (6 bases). Trimming removed 8 bases at V and 12 bases at J, with 17 bases between. This CDR3 contains 12 residues. Germline CDR1 is SGHVS and CDR2 is FQNEAQ.

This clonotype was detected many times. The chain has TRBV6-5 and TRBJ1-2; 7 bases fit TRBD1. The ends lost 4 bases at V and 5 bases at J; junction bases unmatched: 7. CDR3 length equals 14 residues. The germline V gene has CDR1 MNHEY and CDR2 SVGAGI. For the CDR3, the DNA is TGTGCCAGCAGTTCTCCGGGACAGAGTTATGGCTACACCTTC. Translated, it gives CASSSPGQSYGYTF.